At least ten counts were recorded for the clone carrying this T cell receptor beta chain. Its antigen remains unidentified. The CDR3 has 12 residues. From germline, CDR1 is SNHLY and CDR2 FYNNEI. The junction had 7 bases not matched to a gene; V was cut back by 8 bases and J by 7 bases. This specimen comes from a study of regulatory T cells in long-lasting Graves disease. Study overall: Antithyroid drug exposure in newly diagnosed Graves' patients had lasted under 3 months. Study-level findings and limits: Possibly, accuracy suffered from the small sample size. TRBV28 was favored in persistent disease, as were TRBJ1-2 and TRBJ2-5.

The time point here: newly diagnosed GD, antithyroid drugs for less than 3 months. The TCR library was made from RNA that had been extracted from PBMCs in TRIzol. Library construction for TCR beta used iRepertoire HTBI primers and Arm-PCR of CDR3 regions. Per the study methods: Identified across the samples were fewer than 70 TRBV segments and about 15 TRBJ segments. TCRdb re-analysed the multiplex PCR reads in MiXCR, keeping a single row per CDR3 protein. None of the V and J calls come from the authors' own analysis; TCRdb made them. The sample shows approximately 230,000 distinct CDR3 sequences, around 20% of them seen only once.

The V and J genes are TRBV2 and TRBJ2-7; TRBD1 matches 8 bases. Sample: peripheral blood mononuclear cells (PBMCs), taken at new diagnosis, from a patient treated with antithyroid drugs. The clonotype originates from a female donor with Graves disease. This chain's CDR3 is CASGGQGEEQYF. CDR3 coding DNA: TGTGCCAGCGGCGGACAGGGAGAAGAGCAGTACTTC.